This paragraph covers one T cell receptor beta chain sequence. This clone was detected many times. The target of this receptor is not known. No much larger clonotype is one base removed from it; base qualities were not supplied. Participants in the prospective study were aged roughly 18 to 100 years, lived in 20 to 30 United States geographic areas, and enrolled through a virtual design. In the prospective study, participants were assigned to cohorts based on the clinical history participants reported in a screening survey and a study questionnaire. Recovered participants in ImmuneRACE Cohort 3 were defined as having two consecutive negative NP/OP PCR tests, clearance from a healthcare professional, or resolution of symptoms. Each participant in the prospective study had whole blood, serum and a nasopharyngeal or oropharyngeal swab collected by mobile phlebotomists. Prospective study participants could optionally give additional blood draws and questionnaires over an approximately two-month period. Prospective study blood samples were shipped either frozen or at room temperature before DNA extraction.

This sample is part of a study of blood T cell repertoires in COVID-19 (dated by TCRdb to 2019 to 2021). Describing the broader study: Samples from collaborators originated in the United States, Italy and Spain and spanned both the acute and convalescent phases of COVID-19. The prospective study material was composed of cDNA or gDNA derived from T cells, B-cell-depleted T cells, or PBMCs. Deeply sampled blood TCRbeta repertoires from subjects exposed to, actively infected with, or recovered from COVID-19 were included in the dataset. A freely available public database, intended as a resource for researchers studying the immune response to SARS-CoV-2, is where the repertoires were released. Samples were obtained from the ongoing ImmuneRACE study (first 160 participants) and from over 1,000 subjects provided by 6 global collaborators. The sample metadata nearly always contained a de-identified subject ID, COVID-19 status, age in years and sex. HLA class I and class II types, where available, came from metadata supplied by the sample provider rather than from assay-based typing. Broader findings and caveats from the paper: The amount of clinical and demographic metadata varied by source and participant and was provided uncurated.

The germline V gene (reference sequence) yields SGHKS for CDR1 and YYEKEE for CDR2. Including the terminal cysteine and phenylalanine, the CDR3 comprises 14 residues. Just CDR3 DNA is preserved here, 42 bases in frame from base 1. The trim is 2 bases for V and 4 bases for J, with a gap of 13 bases between the germline ends. TCRbeta CDR3 regions were amplified from genomic DNA by means of the immunoSEQ Assay, a bias-controlled multiplex PCR. Processing in the source paper ran as follows. The number of nucleated cells in each sample was estimated by amplification of reference gene primers within the assay. To quantify the absolute abundance of each unique TCRbeta CDR3 rearrangement, sequence reads were collapsed and filtered. For each sample, productive Simpson clonality was calculated as the square root of Simpson's diversity index over productive rearrangements. TCRdb mirrors the immuneACCESS table, restricted to in-frame sequences. Some clones are absent from its copies; in checked studies, under half trace to an unresolved V gene, and the reason for the others is unknown. The V and J calls and clone size were taken over from that table, and D and trimming were inferred from the DNA. A total of approximately 360,000 clones appear in this sample, 75% to 90% of them only once. The top ten clonotypes cover about 4.9% of the sample.

The sequence was collected from a woman in her 50s who had recovered from COVID-19. The sequenced material came from PBMCs or T cells enriched from blood (not recorded which). The chain employs TRBV5-5 and TRBJ2-7; the D gene is perhaps TRBD2, on 5 matching bases. The CDR3 protein: CASSFLAVGYEQYF. The DNA reads TGTGCCAGCAGCTTCCTAGCAGTGGGGTACGAGCAGTACTTC.